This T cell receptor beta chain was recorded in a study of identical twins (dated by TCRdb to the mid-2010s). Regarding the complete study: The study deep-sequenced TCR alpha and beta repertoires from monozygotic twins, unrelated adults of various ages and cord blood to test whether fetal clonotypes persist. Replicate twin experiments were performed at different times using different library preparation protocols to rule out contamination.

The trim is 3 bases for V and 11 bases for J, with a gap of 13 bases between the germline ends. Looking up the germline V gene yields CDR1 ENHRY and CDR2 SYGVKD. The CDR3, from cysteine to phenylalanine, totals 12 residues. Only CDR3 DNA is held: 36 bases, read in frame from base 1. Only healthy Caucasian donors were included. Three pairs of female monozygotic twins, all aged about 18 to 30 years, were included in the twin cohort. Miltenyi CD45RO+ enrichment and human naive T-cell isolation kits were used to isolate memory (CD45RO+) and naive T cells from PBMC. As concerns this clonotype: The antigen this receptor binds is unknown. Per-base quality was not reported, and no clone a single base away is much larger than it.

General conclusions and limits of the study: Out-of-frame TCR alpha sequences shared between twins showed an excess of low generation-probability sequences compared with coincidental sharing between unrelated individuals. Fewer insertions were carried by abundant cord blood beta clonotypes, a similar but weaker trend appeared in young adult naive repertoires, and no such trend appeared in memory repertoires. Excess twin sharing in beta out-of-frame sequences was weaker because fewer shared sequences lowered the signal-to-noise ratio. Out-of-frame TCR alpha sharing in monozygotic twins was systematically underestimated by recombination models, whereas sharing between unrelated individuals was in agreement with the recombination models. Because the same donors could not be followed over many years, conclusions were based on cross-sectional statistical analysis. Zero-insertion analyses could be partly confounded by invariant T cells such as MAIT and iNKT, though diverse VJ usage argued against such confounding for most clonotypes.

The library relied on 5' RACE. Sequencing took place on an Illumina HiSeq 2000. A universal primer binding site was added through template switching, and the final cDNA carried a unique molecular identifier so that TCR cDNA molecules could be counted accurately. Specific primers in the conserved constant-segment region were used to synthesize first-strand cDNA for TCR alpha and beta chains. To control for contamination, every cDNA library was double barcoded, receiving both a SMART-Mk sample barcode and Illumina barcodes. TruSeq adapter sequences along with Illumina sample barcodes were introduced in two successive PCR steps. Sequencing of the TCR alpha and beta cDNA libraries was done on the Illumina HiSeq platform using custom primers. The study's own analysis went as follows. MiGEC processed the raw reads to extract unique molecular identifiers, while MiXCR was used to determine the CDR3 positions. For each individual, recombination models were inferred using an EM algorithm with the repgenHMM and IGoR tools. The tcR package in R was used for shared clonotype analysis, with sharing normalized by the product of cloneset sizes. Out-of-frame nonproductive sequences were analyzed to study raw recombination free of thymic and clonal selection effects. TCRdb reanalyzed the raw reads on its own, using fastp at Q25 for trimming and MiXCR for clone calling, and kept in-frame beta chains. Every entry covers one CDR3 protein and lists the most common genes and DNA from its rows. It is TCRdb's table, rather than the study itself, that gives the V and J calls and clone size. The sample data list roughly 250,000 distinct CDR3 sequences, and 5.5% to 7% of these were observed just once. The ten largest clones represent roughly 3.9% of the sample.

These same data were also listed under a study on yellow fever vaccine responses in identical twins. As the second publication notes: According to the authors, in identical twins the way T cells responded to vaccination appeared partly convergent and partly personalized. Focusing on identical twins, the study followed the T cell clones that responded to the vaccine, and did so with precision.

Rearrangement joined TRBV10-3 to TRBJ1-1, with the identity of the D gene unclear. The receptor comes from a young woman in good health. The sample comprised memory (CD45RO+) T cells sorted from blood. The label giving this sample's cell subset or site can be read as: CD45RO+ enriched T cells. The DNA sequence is TGTGCCATCAGTGATGAGGGAACACTCGCTTTCTTT. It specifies CAISDEGTLAFF.